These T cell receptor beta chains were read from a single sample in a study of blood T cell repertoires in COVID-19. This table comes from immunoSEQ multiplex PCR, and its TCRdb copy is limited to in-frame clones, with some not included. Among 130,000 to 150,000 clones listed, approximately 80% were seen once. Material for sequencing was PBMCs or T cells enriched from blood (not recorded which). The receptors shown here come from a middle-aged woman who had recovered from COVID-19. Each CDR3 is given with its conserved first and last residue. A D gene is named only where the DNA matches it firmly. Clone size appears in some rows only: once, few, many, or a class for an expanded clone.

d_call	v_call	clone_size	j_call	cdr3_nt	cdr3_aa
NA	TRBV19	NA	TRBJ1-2	TGTGCCAGTAGTATAGGGAGGGATCTAAGTGGCTACACCTTC	CASSIGRDLSGYTF
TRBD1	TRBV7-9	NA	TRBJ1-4	TGTGCCAGCAGCTCAAATTCCAGGACAGGGAGTTTTGAAAAACTGTTTTTT	CASSSNSRTGSFEKLFF
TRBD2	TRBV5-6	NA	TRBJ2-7	TGTGCCAGCAGCACGGGTGGACTAGCGGGAGCAAAGCAGTACTTC	CASSTGGLAGAKQYF
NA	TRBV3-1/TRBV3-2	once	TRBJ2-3	TGTGCCAGCAGCCAAGGAGGACTGGATACGCAGTATTTT	CASSQGGLDTQYF
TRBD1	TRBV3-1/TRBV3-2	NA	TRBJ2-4	TGTGCCAGCAGCCTGGGACAGGGCTTAGCCAAAAACATTCAGTACTTC	CASSLGQGLAKNIQYF
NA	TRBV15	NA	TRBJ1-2	TGTGCCACCAGCAGGGGGGGTACATATGGCTACACCTTC	CATSRGGTYGYTF
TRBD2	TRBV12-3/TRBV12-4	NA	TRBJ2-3	TGTGCCAGCAGTCCTCCTCTAGCGGGGTCTGAGTATTTT	CASSPPLAGSEYF
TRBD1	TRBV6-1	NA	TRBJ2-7	TGTGCCAGCCTTGGGGACAGATCTTTCCACGAGCAGTACTTC	CASLGDRSFHEQYF
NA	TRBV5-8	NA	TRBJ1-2	TGTGCCAGCAGCCCCTGGGCGGGGGGGGCCGATGGCTACACCTTC	CASSPWAGGADGYTF
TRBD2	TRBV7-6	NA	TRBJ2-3	TGTGCCAGCAGTATAGCGGGGGGCAGGGCAGATACGCAGTATTTT	CASSIAGGRADTQYF
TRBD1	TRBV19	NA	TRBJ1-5	TGTGCCAGTAGTTTCGACAGGGATCAGCCCCAGCATTTT	CASSFDRDQPQHF
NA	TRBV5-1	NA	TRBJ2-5	TGCGCCAGCAGCTTGGCAGGGATCCAAGAGACCCAGTACTTC	CASSLAGIQETQYF
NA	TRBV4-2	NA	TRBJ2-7	TGTGCCAGCAGTTCCGTCGGGGAGCCGGAGCAGTACTTC	CASSSVGEPEQYF
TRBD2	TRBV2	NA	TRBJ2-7	TGTGCCAGCAGTGAGGCCGGGACTATCTTCTTC	CASSEAGTIFF
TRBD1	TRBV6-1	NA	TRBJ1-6	TGTGCCAGCAGTGAAAGCCCCAGGGGGTATAATTCACCCCTCCACTTT	CASSESPRGYNSPLHF
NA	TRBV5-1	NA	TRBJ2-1	TGCGCCAGCAGCTTGCCTTACTTCTCCTACAATGAGCAGTTCTTC	CASSLPYFSYNEQFF
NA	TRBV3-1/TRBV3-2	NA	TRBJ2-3	TGTGCCAGCACCCCAGCAGGTACAGATACGCAGTATTTT	CASTPAGTDTQYF
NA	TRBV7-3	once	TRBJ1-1	TGTGCCAGCAGCTTGGGACAGAACACTGAAGCTTTCTTT	CASSLGQNTEAFF
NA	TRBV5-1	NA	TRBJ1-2	TGCGCCAGCACGCCTACCACAGGGTACGGTGGCTACACCTTC	CASTPTTGYGGYTF
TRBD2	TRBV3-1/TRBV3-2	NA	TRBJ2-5	TGTGCCAGCAGCCCGTCTAGCGGGAATACTGTGGAGACCCAGTACTTC	CASSPSSGNTVETQYF
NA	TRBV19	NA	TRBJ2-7	TGTGCCACCCACGACTCCCGGCGGTGGCAGTACTTC	CATHDSRRWQYF
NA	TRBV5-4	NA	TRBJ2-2	TGTGCCAGCAGCTTGAGGGGGTCCGGGGAGCTGTTTTTT	CASSLRGSGELFF
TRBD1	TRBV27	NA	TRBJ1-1	TGTGCCAGCAGTTTATATACAGGGGGAGAGGGTGAAGCTTTCTTT	CASSLYTGGEGEAFF
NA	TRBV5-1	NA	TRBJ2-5	TGCGCCAGCAGCTTCCGGGACACAGGGGAGACCCAGTACTTC	CASSFRDTGETQYF